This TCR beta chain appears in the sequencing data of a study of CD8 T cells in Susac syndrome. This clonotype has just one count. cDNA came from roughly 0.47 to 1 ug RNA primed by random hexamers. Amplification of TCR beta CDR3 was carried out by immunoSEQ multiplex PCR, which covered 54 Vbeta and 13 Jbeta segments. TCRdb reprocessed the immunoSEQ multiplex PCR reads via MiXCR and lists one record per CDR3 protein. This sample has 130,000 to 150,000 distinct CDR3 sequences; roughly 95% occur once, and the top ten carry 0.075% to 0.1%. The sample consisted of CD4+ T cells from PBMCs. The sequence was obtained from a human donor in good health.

The CDR3 region has the DNA TGCGCCACGCGCCGTGGGGGACAAGAGACCCAGTACTTC. Protein sequence: CATRRGGQETQYF. This rearrangement joins TRBV10-2 to TRBJ2-5; possibly TRBD1 or TRBD2 for D (5 bases each). The germline V and J ends were trimmed by 10 bases and 2 bases, with 14 bases remaining between them. Per germline, CDR1 WSHSY and CDR2 SAAADI. The CDR3 length is 13 residues.